What follows are 2 T cell receptor beta chains derived from one specimen sequenced in a study of TIL therapy for anti-PD-1-resistant metastatic lung cancer. The immunoSEQ assay was v3. The protocol was immunoSEQ multiplex PCR, while the TCRdb copy is restricted to in-frame clones and leaves out a portion. The sample holds 95,000 or so clones, approximately 65% seen once. As for time point: pre-treatment sample, taken before nivolumab and TIL therapy. Most excised metastases sampled were pleural nodules or supraclavicular lymph nodes. The input for sequencing was tumor tissue, taken at baseline. The receptors shown here come from a person aged 30 to 80 with non-small cell lung cancer.

The chain couples TRBV6-2 or TRBV6-3 to TRBJ2-1; D call uncertain. The CDR3 totals 14 residues. The germline V gene encodes CDR1 MNHEY and CDR2 SVGEGT. Trimming removed 2 bases from V and 3 bases from J, with 8 bases in between. Written as DNA, the CDR3 is TGTGCCAGCAGTTACGGATCGGGCTACAATGAGCAGTTCTTC. Its protein product is CASSYGSGYNEQFF.

J is TRBJ1-1 and V is TRBV5-6, with a weak D call TRBD1 (6 bases). CDR3 length: 15 amino acids. In germline, CDR1 is SGHDT, CDR2 YYEEEE. The V and J ends lost 1 base and 0 bases respectively, with 10 bases between them. CDR3 DNA sequence: TGTGCCAGCAGCTTGCGGGGGGCTGTGAACACTGAAGCTTTCTTT. Encoded protein: CASSLRGAVNTEAFF.